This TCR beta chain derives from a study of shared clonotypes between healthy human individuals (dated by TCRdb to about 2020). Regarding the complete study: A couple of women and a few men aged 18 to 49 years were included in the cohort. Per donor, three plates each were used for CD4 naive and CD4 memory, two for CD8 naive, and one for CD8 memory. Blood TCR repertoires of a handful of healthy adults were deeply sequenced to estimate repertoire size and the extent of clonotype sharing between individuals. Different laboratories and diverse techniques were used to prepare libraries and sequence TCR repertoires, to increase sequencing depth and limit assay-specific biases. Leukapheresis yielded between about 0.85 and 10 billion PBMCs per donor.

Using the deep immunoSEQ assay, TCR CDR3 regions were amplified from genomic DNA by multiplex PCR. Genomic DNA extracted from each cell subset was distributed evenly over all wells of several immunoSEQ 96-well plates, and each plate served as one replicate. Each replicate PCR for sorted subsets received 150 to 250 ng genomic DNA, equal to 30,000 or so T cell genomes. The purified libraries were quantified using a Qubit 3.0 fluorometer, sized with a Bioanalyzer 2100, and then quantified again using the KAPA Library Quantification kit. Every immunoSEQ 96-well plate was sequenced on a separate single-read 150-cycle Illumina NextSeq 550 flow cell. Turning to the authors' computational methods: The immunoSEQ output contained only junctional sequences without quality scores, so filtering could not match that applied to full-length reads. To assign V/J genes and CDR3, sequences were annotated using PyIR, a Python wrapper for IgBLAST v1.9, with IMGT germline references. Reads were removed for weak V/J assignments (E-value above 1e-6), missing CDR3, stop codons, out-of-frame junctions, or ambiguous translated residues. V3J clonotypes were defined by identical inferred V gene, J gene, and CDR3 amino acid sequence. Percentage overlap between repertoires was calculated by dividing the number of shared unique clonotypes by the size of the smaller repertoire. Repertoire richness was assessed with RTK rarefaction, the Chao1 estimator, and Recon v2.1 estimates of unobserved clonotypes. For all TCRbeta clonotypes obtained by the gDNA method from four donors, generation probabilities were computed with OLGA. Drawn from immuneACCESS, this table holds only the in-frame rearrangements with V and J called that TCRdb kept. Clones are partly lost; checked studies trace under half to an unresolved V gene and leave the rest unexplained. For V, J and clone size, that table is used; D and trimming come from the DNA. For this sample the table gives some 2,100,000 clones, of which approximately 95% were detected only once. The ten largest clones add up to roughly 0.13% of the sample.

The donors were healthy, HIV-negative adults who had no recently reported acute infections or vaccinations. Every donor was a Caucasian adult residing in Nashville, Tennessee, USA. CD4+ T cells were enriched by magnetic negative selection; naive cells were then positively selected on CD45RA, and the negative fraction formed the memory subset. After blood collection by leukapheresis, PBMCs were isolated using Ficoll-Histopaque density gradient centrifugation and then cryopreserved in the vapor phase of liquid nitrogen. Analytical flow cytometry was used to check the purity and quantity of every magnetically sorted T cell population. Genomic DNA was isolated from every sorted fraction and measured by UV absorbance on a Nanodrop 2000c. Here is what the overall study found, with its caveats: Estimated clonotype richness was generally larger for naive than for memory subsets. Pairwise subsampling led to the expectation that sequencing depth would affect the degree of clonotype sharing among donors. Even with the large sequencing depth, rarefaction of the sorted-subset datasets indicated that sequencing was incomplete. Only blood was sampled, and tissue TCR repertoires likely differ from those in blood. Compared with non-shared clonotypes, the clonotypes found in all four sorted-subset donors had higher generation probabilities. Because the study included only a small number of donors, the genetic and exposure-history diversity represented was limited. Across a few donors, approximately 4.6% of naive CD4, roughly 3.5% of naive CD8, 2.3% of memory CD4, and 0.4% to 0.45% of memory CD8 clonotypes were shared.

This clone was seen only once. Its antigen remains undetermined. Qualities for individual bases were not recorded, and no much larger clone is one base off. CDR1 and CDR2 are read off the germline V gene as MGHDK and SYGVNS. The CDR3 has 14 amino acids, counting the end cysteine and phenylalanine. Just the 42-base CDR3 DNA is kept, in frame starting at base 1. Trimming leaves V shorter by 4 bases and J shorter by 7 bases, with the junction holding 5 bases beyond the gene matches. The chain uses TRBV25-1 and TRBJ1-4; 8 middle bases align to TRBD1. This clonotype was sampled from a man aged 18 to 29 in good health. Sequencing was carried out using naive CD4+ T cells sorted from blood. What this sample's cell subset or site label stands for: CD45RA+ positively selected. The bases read TGTGCCAGCAGTGTCCCCAGGGGGCGTGAAAAACTGTTTTTT. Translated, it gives CASSVPRGREKLFF.